Shown below are 17 T cell receptor beta chains from a single sample sequenced in a study of blood T cells in healthy people across ages. Alongside a J-beta primer mix, a sample-barcoded 5' primer served in a second PCR lasting about 7 to 12 cycles. TCRdb re-analysed the 5' RACE reads in MiXCR, keeping a single row per CDR3 protein. The sample includes about 1.7 million distinct CDR3 sequences, about 30% of them seen just once. Sequencing was done on a sample of blood. The receptors were gathered from a young woman in good health.

The chain employs TRBV5-5 and TRBJ2-1; TRBD2 aligns across 12 bases. This CDR3 is 16 amino acids long. The ends lost 2 bases at V and 5 bases at J; junction bases unmatched: 5. Looked up from germline, CDR1 is SGHKS and CDR2 is YYEKEE (reference sequence). The CDR3 region is CASSFSGTSGHNEQFF. The CDR3 DNA sequence: TGTGCCAGCAGCTTTTCCGGGACTAGCGGGCACAATGAGCAGTTCTTC.

This clonotype was counted ten times or more. CDR3 sequence reads: CASSLVGPSEQFF. CDR3 DNA: TGTGCCAGCAGCTTAGTTGGGCCGTCGGAGCAGTTCTTC. The chain carries TRBV7-9 and TRBJ2-1; unclear D gene. Trimming left V 1 base short and J 10 bases short, with 11 bases between. The CDR3 spans 13 residues. Germline V CDR1 and CDR2: SEHNR, FQNEAQ (reference sequence).

This clonotype was picked up many times. The chain carries TRBV7-9 and TRBJ2-5; unclear D gene. Germline lookup yields CDR1 SEHNR and CDR2 FQNEAQ (reference sequence). Deletions cut 2 bases from V and 1 base from J, with 5 bases between. The CDR3 spans 13 residues. The CDR3 DNA reads TGTGCCAGCAGCTTACGGATCCAAGAGACCCAGTACTTC. Translation: CASSLRIQETQYF.

This clonotype showed up many times. The V gene is TRBV12-3 or TRBV12-4, the J gene TRBJ2-7; maybe TRBD2 (6 bases). The length of the CDR3 is 13 residues. Trimming removed 0 bases from V and 4 bases from J, with 7 bases in between. CDR3 DNA sequence: TGTGCCAGCAGTTTAGCGGCGGGATACGAGCAGTACTTC. Its protein product is CASSLAAGYEQYF.

There are a few counts of this clonotype. The chain combines TRBV4-1 with TRBJ2-5; 7 bases match TRBD2. Unmatched junction bases numbered 12, after V lost 0 bases and J lost 2 bases. Germline V gene lookup returns CDR1 MGHRA and CDR2 YSYEKL. This CDR3 is 18 amino acids long. In nucleotides, the CDR3 is TGCGCCAGCAGCCAAGACCGGCGAGGAGCGGGAAAACAAGAGACCCAGTACTTC. It encodes CASSQDRRGAGKQETQYF.

Worth noting for this clonotype: Without the conserved terminal phenylalanine or tryptophan, this CDR3 likely stems from a read error. The J gene is TRBJ2-7, the V gene TRBV20-1, with 8 bases fitting TRBD2. The J segment lost 3 bases and the V segment lost 3 bases, leaving 7 bases of the junction unmatched. Germline CDR1 reads DFQATT; CDR2 reads SNEGSKA (reference sequence). CDR3 size: 14 residues. The CDR3 DNA is TGCAGTGCTAGCGGGGGGGTAGACGGCTACGAGCAGTACTGC. Its translation is CSASGGVDGYEQYC.

A few counts support this clonotype. The chain joins TRBV28 to TRBJ1-6, with a possible D match to TRBD1 (6 bases). The CDR3 consists of 14 residues. The germline V gene encodes CDR1 MDHEN and CDR2 SYDVKM. The V end was cut by 2 bases, the J end by 6 bases, with 8 bases between. CDR3 nucleotide sequence: TGTGCCAGCAGTTTAACAGGGATTAATTCACCCCTCCACTTT. Its translation is CASSLTGINSPLHF.

This clonotype was picked up many times. The CDR3 sequence is CASSPSLGGSGANVLTF. For the CDR3, the DNA is TGTGCCAGCAGCCCGAGTTTAGGGGGCTCTGGGGCCAACGTCCTGACTTTC. The V and J genes are TRBV27 and TRBJ2-6; tentative D call: TRBD1 (6 bases). V lost 6 bases to trimming and J lost 0 bases, with 15 bases between them. The germline V gene encodes CDR1 MNHEY and CDR2 SMNVEV (reference sequence). The CDR3 spans 17 residues.

At least ten counts were recorded for this clonotype. The V call is TRBV29-1, the J call TRBJ2-7; 7 bases fit TRBD1. V lost 5 bases, J lost 7 bases, and 5 bases stayed unmatched. Germline CDR1 and CDR2: SQVTM and ANQGSEA. The CDR3 runs to 11 residues. The CDR3 bases are TGCAGCGTTCGGGACAGCGGTGAGCAGTACTTC. This codes for CSVRDSGEQYF.

The chain uses TRBV5-5 and TRBJ2-7; D might be TRBD2 (7 bases). V lost 4 bases and J lost 2, with 19 bases in between. The CDR3 is 16 residues long. Germline lookup yields CDR1 SGHKS and CDR2 YYEKEE (reference sequence). CDR3 in DNA: TGTGCCAGCAGCAACTTTATAGGGGGGGTTGCCTACGAGCAGTACTTC. This gives the protein CASSNFIGGVAYEQYF.

The chain carries TRBV5-1 and TRBJ1-1; perhaps TRBD1 as D (5 bases). Germline CDR1 reads SGHRS; CDR2 reads YFSETQ. The CDR3 consists of 14 residues. Trimming shortened V by 4 bases and J by 7 bases, and 17 bases separated the two germline ends. The CDR3 bases are TGCGCCAGCAGCCCGCCTTGGGGGGACCTTGAAGCTTTCTTT. Protein: CASSPPWGDLEAFF.

The chain joins TRBV5-1 to TRBJ2-3, with 11 bases identical to TRBD2. The germline CDR1 and CDR2 sequences are SGHRS and YFSETQ. This CDR3 region has 16 residues. Trimming removed 4 bases from V and 6 bases from J; junction bases left unmatched: 10. CDR3 in amino acids: CASSGGIAGGRDTQYF. Here the CDR3 DNA reads TGCGCCAGCAGCGGAGGGATAGCGGGGGGGCGTGATACGCAGTATTTT.

The rearrangement links TRBV20-1 to TRBJ2-1; possibly TRBD1 for D (7 bases). Deletions cut 6 bases from V and 8 bases from J, with 26 bases between. This CDR3 spans 16 amino acids. CDR1 is DFQATT, CDR2 SNEGSKA, per germline (reference sequence). CDR3 nucleotide sequence: TGCAGTGCCCTTGGGACTCTTAAGGGGGCTCTCGATGAGCAGTTCTTC. It specifies CSALGTLKGALDEQFF.

At least ten counts were recorded for this clonotype. This chain connects TRBV5-1 to TRBJ2-7; a weak D match, TRBD2 (5 bases). The germline V gene encodes CDR1 SGHRS and CDR2 YFSETQ. The CDR3 totals 13 residues. With 4 bases removed from V and 4 bases from J, the gap between germline ends came to 12 bases. CDR3 in DNA: TGCGCCAGCAGCACCGGACGGGGATACGAGCAGTACTTC. It yields the protein CASSTGRGYEQYF.

This clonotype was seen a handful of times. The chain uses TRBV7-2 and TRBJ1-2, with D uncertain. Germline V gives CDR1 SGHTA, CDR2 FQGNSA. V lost 5 bases, J lost 4 bases, and 14 bases lay in between. The CDR3 runs to 14 residues. In nucleotides, the CDR3 is TGTGCCAGCAGCCCAAGGAGTGCGAGCTATGGCTACACCTTC. As protein: CASSPRSASYGYTF.

This clonotype was picked up a small number of times. V and J are TRBV9 and TRBJ2-3; the match to TRBD2 covers 12 bases. The CDR3 extends over 14 amino acids. Trimming at V came to 6 bases and at J to 6 bases, leaving 5 bases not matched to a gene. The germline V gene encodes CDR1 SGDLS and CDR2 YYNGEE. For the CDR3, the DNA is TGTGCCAGCACACTAGCGGGGGGCATGGATACGCAGTATTTT. Encoded protein: CASTLAGGMDTQYF.

The rearrangement uses TRBV18 and TRBJ2-1; 7 bases are shared with TRBD2. This CDR3 spans 16 amino acids. Germline CDR1 is KGHSH and CDR2 is LQKENI. With V trimmed by 5 bases and J by 3 bases, 10 bases remained unmatched. CDR3 DNA: TGTGCCAGCTCAGCAGCGCGGGGGTCCTTCTACAATGAGCAGTTCTTC. As protein: CASSAARGSFYNEQFF.